These T cell receptor beta chains were read from a single sample in a study of cytomegalovirus exposure and HLA in healthy donors. Profiling relied on immunoSEQ multiplex PCR, and the TCRdb table lists in-frame clones only, not all of them. The table lists about 160,000 clones, about 79% of them singletons. The sequenced sample consisted of PBMCs. The source of these receptors is a woman in her 50s in good health and CMV-seropositive. Each CDR3 is given with its conserved first and last residue. The order of the fields is D gene, V gene, clone size, J gene, CDR3 length, CDR3 DNA, CDR3 protein. The D gene is left open where the match is weak. Only part of the rows carry a size: once, few, many, or a class if the clone is expanded.

D gene: TRBD1; V gene: TRBV2; clone size: -; J gene: TRBJ1-4; CDR3 length: 14; CDR3 DNA: TGTGCCAGCAGTGCAAACAGGGGGGATGAAAAACTGTTTTTT; CDR3 protein: CASSANRGDEKLFF
D gene: TRBD1; V gene: TRBV6-6; clone size: -; J gene: TRBJ1-1; CDR3 length: 13; CDR3 DNA: TGTGCCAGCAGTCTTGGACAGGGAAGTGAAGCTTTCTTT; CDR3 protein: CASSLGQGSEAFF
D gene: -; V gene: TRBV6-5; clone size: -; J gene: TRBJ1-5; CDR3 length: 14; CDR3 DNA: TGTGCCAGCAGAGACACCTCCAGGAATCAGCCCCAGCATTTT; CDR3 protein: CASRDTSRNQPQHF
D gene: TRBD1; V gene: TRBV10-3; clone size: -; J gene: TRBJ1-5; CDR3 length: 13; CDR3 DNA: TGTGCCATCACCGACAGGGACAATCAGCCCCAGCATTTT; CDR3 protein: CAITDRDNQPQHF
D gene: -; V gene: TRBV7-8; clone size: -; J gene: TRBJ1-4; CDR3 length: 17; CDR3 DNA: TGTGCCAGCAGCTTAGGGACATATCCAGGGACTAATGAAAAACTGTTTTTT; CDR3 protein: CASSLGTYPGTNEKLFF
D gene: -; V gene: TRBV7-2; clone size: -; J gene: TRBJ2-3; CDR3 length: 13; CDR3 DNA: TGTGCCAGCAGCTCGAACAGGGAAGATACGCAGTATTTT; CDR3 protein: CASSSNREDTQYF
D gene: -; V gene: TRBV2; clone size: -; J gene: TRBJ2-7; CDR3 length: 15; CDR3 DNA: TGTGCCAGCAGATCGGACATGGTGCACGGTGGAGAGCAGTACTTC; CDR3 protein: CASRSDMVHGGEQYF
D gene: TRBD2; V gene: TRBV7-9; clone size: -; J gene: TRBJ2-2; CDR3 length: 18; CDR3 DNA: TGTGCCAGCAGCCTCCCTCTAGCGGGAGGGCCGAACACCGGGGAGCTGTTTTTT; CDR3 protein: CASSLPLAGGPNTGELFF
D gene: -; V gene: TRBV19; clone size: -; J gene: TRBJ2-1; CDR3 length: 16; CDR3 DNA: TGTGCCAGTAGTATAATTCGGGTGAGCTCCTACAATGAGCAGTTCTTC; CDR3 protein: CASSIIRVSSYNEQFF
D gene: -; V gene: TRBV6-6; clone size: -; J gene: TRBJ1-2; CDR3 length: 13; CDR3 DNA: TGTGCCAGCAGTTGGGAGGGTAGCTATGGCTACACCTTC; CDR3 protein: CASSWEGSYGYTF
D gene: -; V gene: TRBV9; clone size: -; J gene: TRBJ1-2; CDR3 length: 13; CDR3 DNA: TGTGCCAGCAACCGGGACATTTTATCTGGCTACACCTTC; CDR3 protein: CASNRDILSGYTF
D gene: -; V gene: TRBV15; clone size: -; J gene: TRBJ1-3; CDR3 length: 15; CDR3 DNA: TGTGCCACCAGCAGACGCGGGACCGGCGGAAACACCATATATTTT; CDR3 protein: CATSRRGTGGNTIYF
D gene: TRBD2; V gene: TRBV13; clone size: -; J gene: TRBJ2-3; CDR3 length: 19; CDR3 DNA: TGTGCCAGCAGCTCCCTGACCCCACTAGCGGGAGTCCACACAGATACGCAGTATTTT; CDR3 protein: CASSSLTPLAGVHTDTQYF
D gene: -; V gene: TRBV10-2; clone size: -; J gene: TRBJ1-1; CDR3 length: 18; CDR3 DNA: TGCGCCAGCAGTGACCCGGCGGCGGCCGGGGGTGACGAGGTAGGAGCTTTCTTT; CDR3 protein: CASSDPAAAGGDEVGAFF
D gene: TRBD1; V gene: TRBV7-6; clone size: few; J gene: TRBJ1-2; CDR3 length: 13; CDR3 DNA: TGTGCCAGCAGCCTGGACAGGGGGTATGGCTACACCTTC; CDR3 protein: CASSLDRGYGYTF
D gene: TRBD2; V gene: TRBV6-6; clone size: -; J gene: TRBJ2-3; CDR3 length: 13; CDR3 DNA: TGTGCCAGCAGTGGACTAGCCGCAGATACGCAGTATTTT; CDR3 protein: CASSGLAADTQYF
D gene: -; V gene: TRBV6-5; clone size: few; J gene: TRBJ2-7; CDR3 length: 15; CDR3 DNA: TGTGCCAGCAGTTACGGGGCAAAGAGCTCCTACGAGCAGTACTTC; CDR3 protein: CASSYGAKSSYEQYF
D gene: -; V gene: TRBV4-3; clone size: -; J gene: TRBJ1-2; CDR3 length: 16; CDR3 DNA: TGCGCCAGCAGCCAGTCTCCAGGACAGTTCAACTATGGCTACACCTTC; CDR3 protein: CASSQSPGQFNYGYTF
D gene: -; V gene: TRBV7-2; clone size: -; J gene: TRBJ2-2; CDR3 length: 16; CDR3 DNA: TGTGCCAGCAGCCTTCTAAACTTGATAAACACCGGGGAGCTGTTTTTT; CDR3 protein: CASSLLNLINTGELFF
D gene: -; V gene: TRBV4-3; clone size: -; J gene: TRBJ2-7; CDR3 length: 15; CDR3 DNA: TGCGCCAGCAGCCAGGACACAGGGATCCTCTACGAGCAGTACTTC; CDR3 protein: CASSQDTGILYEQYF
D gene: -; V gene: TRBV5-1; clone size: once; J gene: TRBJ2-2; CDR3 length: 14; CDR3 DNA: TGCGCCAGCAGTGACAGAACGAACACCGGGGAGCTGTTTTTT; CDR3 protein: CASSDRTNTGELFF
D gene: TRBD1; V gene: TRBV6-1; clone size: -; J gene: TRBJ2-5; CDR3 length: 15; CDR3 DNA: TGTGCCAGCAGTGCGCTCAACAGGGGGCAAGAGACCCAGTACTTC; CDR3 protein: CASSALNRGQETQYF
D gene: TRBD1; V gene: TRBV19; clone size: -; J gene: TRBJ2-7; CDR3 length: 15; CDR3 DNA: TGTGCCAGTAGTATTAGTATAGGGGGCGAATACGAGCAGTACTTC; CDR3 protein: CASSISIGGEYEQYF
D gene: TRBD1; V gene: TRBV7-2; clone size: -; J gene: TRBJ1-2; CDR3 length: 13; CDR3 DNA: TGTGCCAGCAGCCTACGACAGGGGGATGGCTACACCTTC; CDR3 protein: CASSLRQGDGYTF
D gene: TRBD2; V gene: TRBV9; clone size: once; J gene: TRBJ2-5; CDR3 length: 15; CDR3 DNA: TGTGCCAGCAGCGTACAGACTAGGGAGGGAGAGACCCAGTACTTC; CDR3 protein: CASSVQTREGETQYF
D gene: TRBD2; V gene: TRBV5-4; clone size: -; J gene: TRBJ2-2; CDR3 length: 16; CDR3 DNA: TGTGCCAGCAGCACGAGACTAGCGGGAGACTTGGGGGAGCTGTTTTTT; CDR3 protein: CASSTRLAGDLGELFF
D gene: -; V gene: TRBV7-6; clone size: -; J gene: TRBJ1-4; CDR3 length: 15; CDR3 DNA: TGTGCCAGCAGCTTCGGGGGGGGAGTTAATGAAAAACTGTTTTTT; CDR3 protein: CASSFGGGVNEKLFF